The rows below give T cell receptor beta chains drawn from one sample of a study of T cells in Graves' hyperthyroidism and ophthalmopathy. TCRdb redid the calling of the multiplex PCR reads with MiXCR, one entry per CDR3 protein. The sample has approximately 700,000 distinct CDR3 sequences; roughly 15% are singletons. Sequencing was carried out using blood. These receptors were obtained from a man between 18 and 29 years old with Graves' hyperthyroidism. CDR3s include the opening cysteine and the closing phenylalanine or tryptophan. Fields, in order: CDR3 protein, CDR3 DNA, clone size, D gene, J gene, CDR3 length, V gene. The D gene is left open where the match is weak. Only part of the rows carry a size: once, few, many, or a class if the clone is expanded.

CDR3: CSASPGTSGRNEQFF
DNA: TGCAGTGCTAGTCCCGGGACTAGCGGGAGGAATGAGCAGTTCTTC
size: many
D: TRBD2
J: TRBJ2-1
length: 15
V: TRBV20-1

CDR3: CASSVGRDQTLTF
DNA: TGTGCCAGCAGCGTGGGACGGGATCAGACTTTAACCTTC
size: .
D: .
J: TRBJ1-2
length: 13
V: TRBV9

CDR3: CASSEGGVQPQHF
DNA: TGTGCCAGCAGTGAAGGCGGGGTTCAGCCCCAGCATTTT
size: .
D: .
J: TRBJ1-5
length: 13
V: TRBV6-1

CDR3: CASSQGGQGMNTEAFF
DNA: TGCGCCAGCAGCCAAGGCGGACAGGGGATGAACACTGAAGCTTTCTTT
size: .
D: TRBD1
J: TRBJ1-1
length: 16
V: TRBV4-1

CDR3: CASSSGLGGLAEAEDTQYF
DNA: TGTGCCAGCAGCTCCGGATTAGGCGGGCTAGCGGAAGCTGAGGATACGCAGTATTTT
size: few
D: TRBD2
J: TRBJ2-3
length: 19
V: TRBV9

CDR3: CSVELAGGPSYEQYF
DNA: TGCAGCGTTGAATTGGCGGGAGGGCCCAGCTACGAGCAGTACTTC
size: many
D: TRBD2
J: TRBJ2-7
length: 15
V: TRBV29-1

CDR3: CSARDAAGDSYNEQFF
DNA: TGCAGTGCTAGAGATGCGGCGGGGGACTCCTACAATGAGCAGTTCTTC
size: .
D: TRBD2
J: TRBJ2-1
length: 16
V: TRBV20-1

CDR3: CASSPRTSRDTQYF
DNA: TGTGCCAGCAGCCCGCGGACTAGCCGCGATACGCAGTATTTT
size: few
D: TRBD2
J: TRBJ2-3
length: 14
V: TRBV7-9

CDR3: CASSLDGWETQYF
DNA: TGTGCCAGCAGTTTAGATGGCTGGGAGACCCAGTACTTC
size: few
D: .
J: TRBJ2-5
length: 13
V: TRBV12-3/TRBV12-4

CDR3: CASSHSETYEQYF
DNA: TGTGCCAGCAGCCATTCGGAAACCTACGAGCAGTACTTC
size: many
D: .
J: TRBJ2-7
length: 13
V: TRBV3-1

CDR3: CASSKGQTATDTQYF
DNA: TGTGCCAGCAGCAAAGGGCAGACCGCCACAGATACGCAGTATTTT
size: few
D: .
J: TRBJ2-3
length: 15
V: TRBV2

CDR3: CSATERASYEQYF
DNA: TGCAGTGCTACAGAGCGGGCCTCCTACGAGCAGTACTTC
size: .
D: .
J: TRBJ2-7
length: 13
V: TRBV20-1

CDR3: CASWEGAFEEKLFF
DNA: TGTGCCAGCTGGGAGGGGGCGTTTGAAGAAAAACTGTTTTTT
size: many
D: TRBD1
J: TRBJ1-4
length: 14
V: TRBV2